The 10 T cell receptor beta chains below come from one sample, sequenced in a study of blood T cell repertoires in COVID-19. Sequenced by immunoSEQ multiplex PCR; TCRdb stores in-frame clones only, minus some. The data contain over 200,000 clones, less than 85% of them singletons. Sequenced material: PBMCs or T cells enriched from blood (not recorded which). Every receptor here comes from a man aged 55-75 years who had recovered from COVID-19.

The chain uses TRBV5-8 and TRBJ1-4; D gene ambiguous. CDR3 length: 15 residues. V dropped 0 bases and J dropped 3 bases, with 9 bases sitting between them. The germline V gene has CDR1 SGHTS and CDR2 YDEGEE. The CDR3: CASSLAGLPNEKLFF. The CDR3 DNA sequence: TGTGCCAGCAGCTTGGCCGGGTTACCTAATGAAAAACTGTTTTTT. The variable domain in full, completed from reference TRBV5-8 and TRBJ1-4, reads EAGVTQSPTHLIKTRGQQATLRCSPISGHTSVYWYQQALGLGLQFLLWYDEGEERNRGNFPPRFSGRQFPNYSSELNVNALELEDSALYLCASSLAGLPNEKLFFGSGTQLSVL.

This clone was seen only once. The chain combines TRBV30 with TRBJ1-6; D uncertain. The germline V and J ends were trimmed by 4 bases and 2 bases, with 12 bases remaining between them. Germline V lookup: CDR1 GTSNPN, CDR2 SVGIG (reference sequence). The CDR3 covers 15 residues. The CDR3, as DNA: TGTGCCTGGAAAACTAGGGCGGCCTATAATTCACCCCTCCACTTT. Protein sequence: CAWKTRAAYNSPLHF.

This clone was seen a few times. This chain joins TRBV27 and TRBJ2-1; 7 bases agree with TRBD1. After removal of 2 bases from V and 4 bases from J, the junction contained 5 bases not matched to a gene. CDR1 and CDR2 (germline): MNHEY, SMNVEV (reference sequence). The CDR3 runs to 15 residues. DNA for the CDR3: TGTGCCAGCAGTTTAAGGGACAGCCTTTACAATGAGCAGTTCTTC. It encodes CASSLRDSLYNEQFF.

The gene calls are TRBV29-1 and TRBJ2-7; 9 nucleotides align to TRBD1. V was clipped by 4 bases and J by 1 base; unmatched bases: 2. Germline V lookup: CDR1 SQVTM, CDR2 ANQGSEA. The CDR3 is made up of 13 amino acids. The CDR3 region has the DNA TGCAGCGTTGCGGACAGGGGATCCTACGAGCAGTACTTC. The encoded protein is CSVADRGSYEQYF.

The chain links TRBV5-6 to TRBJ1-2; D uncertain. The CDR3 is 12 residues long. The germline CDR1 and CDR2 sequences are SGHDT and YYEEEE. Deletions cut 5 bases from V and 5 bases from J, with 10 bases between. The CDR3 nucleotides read TGTGCCAGCAGTTCTGGACTGTATGGCTACACCTTC. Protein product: CASSSGLYGYTF.

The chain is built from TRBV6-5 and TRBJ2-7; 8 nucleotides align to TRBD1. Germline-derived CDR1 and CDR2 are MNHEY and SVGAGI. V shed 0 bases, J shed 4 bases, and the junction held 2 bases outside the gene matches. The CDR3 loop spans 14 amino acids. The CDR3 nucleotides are TGTGCCAGCAGTTACTCGCACAGGGGGTACGAGCAGTACTTC. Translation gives CASSYSHRGYEQYF.

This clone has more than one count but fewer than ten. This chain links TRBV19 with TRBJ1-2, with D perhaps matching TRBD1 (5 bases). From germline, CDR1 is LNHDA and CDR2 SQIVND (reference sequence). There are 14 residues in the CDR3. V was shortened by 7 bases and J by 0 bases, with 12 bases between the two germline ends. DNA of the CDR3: TGTGCCAGTAACGTTGGGGCCACTAACTATGGCTACACCTTC. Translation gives CASNVGATNYGYTF.

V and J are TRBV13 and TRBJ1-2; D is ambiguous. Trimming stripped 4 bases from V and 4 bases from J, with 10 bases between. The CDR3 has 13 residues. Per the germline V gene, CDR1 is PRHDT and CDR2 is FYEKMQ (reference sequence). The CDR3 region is CASSSGRVYGYTF. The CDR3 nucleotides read TGTGCCAGCAGCTCAGGACGGGTCTATGGCTACACCTTC.

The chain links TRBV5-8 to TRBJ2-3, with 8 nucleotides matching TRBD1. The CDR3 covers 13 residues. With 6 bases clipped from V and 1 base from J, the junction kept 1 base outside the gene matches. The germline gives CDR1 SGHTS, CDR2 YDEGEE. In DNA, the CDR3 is TGTGCCAGCAAGGACAGGGGCACAGATACGCAGTATTTT. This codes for CASKDRGTDTQYF.

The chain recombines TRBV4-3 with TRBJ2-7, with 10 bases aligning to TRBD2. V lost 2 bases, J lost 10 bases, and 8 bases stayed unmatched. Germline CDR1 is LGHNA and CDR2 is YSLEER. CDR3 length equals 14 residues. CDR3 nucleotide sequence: TGCGCCAGCAGCCAATCCGGTCTAGCGGGGGCTCAGTACTTC. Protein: CASSQSGLAGAQYF.